The T cell receptor (beta chain) under discussion was sequenced for a study of neoadjuvant nivolumab and ipilimumab in lung cancer. Study-wide results and limits: Resected tumors had greater TCR richness and clonality than uninvolved lung. Only two of four nivolumab-treated tumors gained richness and clonality by surgery.

To note about this clone: Its antigen is not known.

This CDR3 is built from 13 residues. Trimming at V came to 5 bases and at J to 9 bases, leaving 1 base not matched to a gene. Germline assignment: CDR1 SGHAT and CDR2 FQNNGV. The assay was immunoSEQ multiplex PCR, and TCRdb's table has in-frame clones only and misses some. The sample yields more than 8,500 clones, around 77% seen once. The specimen was tumor tissue, collected after neoadjuvant nivolumab, alone or with ipilimumab, at or shortly before surgery. The chain recombines TRBV11-2 with TRBJ2-1; 13 bases are a match to TRBD2. This TCR came from an adult with non-small cell lung cancer. Some clones in this sample may be carry-over from other donors' samples. CDR3 DNA sequence: TGTGCCAGCAGCGGACTAGCGGGGGTTGAGCAGTTCTTC. It yields the protein CASSGLAGVEQFF.